The source of this TCR beta chain is a study of CD8+ T cells in alopecia areata. Study-level points and caveats: Normal scalp showed lower clonality than lesional scalp, especially alopecia totalis/universalis.

In each case, RNA was isolated and then reverse transcribed into cDNA as the sequencing template. Clones were read by immunoSEQ multiplex PCR, and TCRdb kept only the in-frame ones, dropping some. Listed for the sample are under 350,000 clones, none seen a single time. Germline V gene data show CDR1 as SGHDT and CDR2 as FRDEAV. The CDR3 sequence is 13 residues long. The sample holds a few counts of this clone. Antigen specificity is unknown. Mouse names are used for the genes. The sequenced fragment ends 4 residues before the CDR3 boundary, so the rest is inferred from the germline J gene. A sort of pooled cutaneous lymph node cells used CD4, CD8alpha, NKG2D, NKG2ACE and other stains.

The gene calls are TRBV14 and TRBJ2-5; weak D call: TRBD1 (6 bases). The sequencing input was CD4+ T cells sorted from a lymph node. This sequence originates from a C3H/HeJ mouse with alopecia areata. As its MHC haplotype, the strain has H2-k. The CDR3 DNA, read in part, is TGTGCCAGCAGCCTTACAGGGAACGAC. This codes for CASSLTGND. The full CDR3 is CASSLTGNDTQYF.